This TCR beta chain was profiled in a study of blood T cell repertoires in COVID-19. Across the whole study: Both acute and convalescent COVID-19 samples were obtained from the United States, Italy and Spain. Sources were T cells, B-cell-depleted T cells, or PBMCs; the material itself was cDNA or gDNA.

Germline assignment: CDR1 MDHEN and CDR2 SYDVKM. V lost 5 bases and J lost 7; bases outside the gene matches: 9. This CDR3 spans 14 amino acids. Only in-frame clones appear in the TCRdb table, and some are missing; sequencing was by immunoSEQ multiplex PCR. The sample has 150,000 to 200,000 clones, 85% seen once. The source is a woman aged 60-75 years with acute or convalescent COVID-19. Sequencing input: peripheral blood. This chain connects TRBV28 to TRBJ1-1; 8 bases align to TRBD1. In nucleotides, the CDR3 is TGTGCCAGCAGTCACCTCGGACAGGGCGATGAAGCTTTCTTT. Its protein is CASSHLGQGDEAFF.